This entry lists 13 T cell receptor beta chains sequenced from one sample in a study of shared clonotypes between healthy human individuals. Clones were read by immunoSEQ multiplex PCR, and TCRdb kept only the in-frame ones, dropping some. The data contain 2 million to 2.5 million clones, around 95% of them singletons. What was sequenced was naive CD4+ T cells sorted from blood. The subset is: CD45RA+ positively selected. The receptors shown here come from a man aged 18 to 29 in good health.

The chain links TRBV7-9 to TRBJ1-1; 11 bases line up with TRBD1. The CDR3 is 16 amino acids. The V gene's germline CDR1 is SEHNR and CDR2 FQNEAQ (reference sequence). With V trimmed by 2 bases and J by 5 bases, 7 bases remained unmatched. CDR3 sequence reads: CASSLSGTGGMTEAFF. The CDR3, as DNA: TGTGCCAGCAGCTTAAGCGGGACAGGGGGGATGACTGAAGCTTTCTTT.

Details on this clone: The same CDR3 can be traced to other DNA sequences in this sample. The chain recombines TRBV7-9 with TRBJ1-5; D gene uncertain. The V end lost 3 bases, the J end lost 0 bases, and 9 bases lay between the germline ends. The CDR3 has 15 residues. Germline-derived CDR1 and CDR2 are SEHNR and FQNEAQ (reference sequence). CDR3 coding DNA: TGTGCCAGCAGCTTCTCGGGAAATAGCAATCAGCCCCAGCATTTT. Translating it yields CASSFSGNSNQPQHF.

V is TRBV11-3 and J is TRBJ2-1; 8 bases agree with TRBD1. The CDR3 extends over 14 amino acids. Germline V lookup: CDR1 SGHNT, CDR2 YENEEA. Trimming removed 3 bases from V and 10 bases from J; junction bases left unmatched: 8. The CDR3 here is CASSFRQGKGEQFF. CDR3 DNA sequence: TGTGCCAGCAGCTTCCGACAGGGGAAAGGGGAGCAGTTCTTC.

J is TRBJ2-1 and V is TRBV10-1; 9 nucleotides agree with TRBD2. CDR3 size: 15 residues. Germline V gene sequence: CDR1 WNHNN, CDR2 SYGVQD (reference sequence). V lost 2 bases and J lost 4; bases outside the gene matches: 3. CDR3 nucleotide sequence: TGCGCCAGCAGTGAGGGGGCGGGGGGGTACAATGAGCAGTTCTTC. It specifies CASSEGAGGYNEQFF.

The V call is TRBV20-1, the J call TRBJ2-7; D remains unclear. The germline gives CDR1 DFQATT, CDR2 SNEGSKA (reference sequence). V was pared by 6 bases and J by 4 bases, with 10 bases between. The length of the CDR3 is 11 residues. The CDR3 region is CSAKPGYEQYF. The CDR3 coding sequence is TGCAGTGCAAAACCGGGTTACGAGCAGTACTTC.

The chain has TRBV19 and TRBJ1-6; unclear D gene. The CDR3 is made up of 14 amino acids. Trimming took off 5 bases at V and 6 bases at J, with 11 bases between the two ends. CDR1 is LNHDA and CDR2 is SQIVND in the germline V gene (reference sequence). CDR3 in amino acids: CASSPGWGNSPLHF. CDR3 DNA sequence: TGTGCCAGTAGTCCGGGATGGGGTAATTCACCCCTCCACTTT. The entire variable domain, with the rest obtained from reference TRBV19 and TRBJ1-6, is as follows: DGGITQSPKYLFRKEGQNVTLSCEQNLNHDAMYWYRQDPGQGLRLIYYSQIVNDFQKGDIAEGYSVSREKKESFPLTVTSAQKNPTAFYLCASSPGWGNSPLHFGNGTRLTVT.

J is TRBJ1-2 and V is TRBV4-1, with a tentative D call TRBD1 (6 bases). This CDR3 has 16 residues. V lost 3 bases to trimming and J lost 4 bases, with 18 bases between them. The V gene's germline CDR1 is MGHRA and CDR2 YSYEKL. The DNA of the CDR3 is TGCGCCAGCAGCCAGTTGGACAGCCGACTACTCTATGGCTACACCTTC. This translates into CASSQLDSRLLYGYTF.

The J gene is TRBJ2-7, the V gene TRBV7-9, with 7 bases lining up with TRBD1. The V and J ends lost 3 bases and 7 bases, in that order; junction bases with no gene match: 9. The CDR3 has 14 amino acids. CDR1 and CDR2 from the germline V gene are SEHNR and FQNEAQ (reference sequence). The CDR3 is CASSFQTGTREQYF. CDR3 coding DNA: TGTGCCAGCAGCTTTCAGACAGGGACGAGAGAGCAGTACTTC.

The chain uses TRBV30 and TRBJ2-3; 8 bases are shared with TRBD2. From germline, CDR1 is GTSNPN and CDR2 SVGIG (reference sequence). The CDR3 has 13 amino acids. V was clipped by 5 bases and J by 1 base; unmatched bases: 2. CDR3 residues: CAWSAGGTDTQYF. CDR3 bases: TGTGCCTGGTCAGCGGGGGGCACAGATACGCAGTATTTT.

This chain uses TRBV2 with TRBJ1-6; TRBD1 matches at 7 bases. The CDR3 contains 15 residues. V lost 6 bases, J lost 8 bases, and 10 bases stayed unmatched. Germline loops: CDR1 SNHLY, CDR2 FYNNEI. The CDR3 here is CASREKTGPYSPLHF. The CDR3 DNA reads as TGTGCCAGCAGAGAGAAGACAGGGCCTTATTCACCCCTCCACTTT.

The CDR3 nucleotides are TGTGCCATCAGTGAGGGCCCAGTGGAGACCCAGTACTTC. Its protein is CAISEGPVETQYF. The chain combines TRBV10-3 with TRBJ2-5; unclear D gene. V gave up 2 bases and J gave up 5 bases, with 9 bases separating them. This CDR3 is 13 amino acids long. In germline, CDR1 is ENHRY, CDR2 SYGVKD.

The J gene is TRBJ2-2, the V gene TRBV9; tentative D call: TRBD2 (5 bases). Trimming removed 5 bases at V and 5 bases at J, with 10 bases between. Germline V CDR1 and CDR2: SGDLS, YYNGEE. CDR3 length: 13 amino acids. The DNA of the CDR3 is TGTGCCAGCAGGGCCTCGGGGACCGGGGAGCTGTTTTTT. Encoded protein: CASRASGTGELFF.

The chain uses TRBV5-8 and TRBJ2-1; D is unclear. The ends were cut back, 6 bases at V and 9 bases at J, with 4 bases in the middle. This CDR3 has 9 residues. The germline gives CDR1 SGHTS, CDR2 YDEGEE. CDR3 loop: CASTSEQFF. The CDR3 DNA sequence: TGTGCCAGCACTTCTGAGCAGTTCTTC.